A single sample gave rise to the 21 T cell receptor beta chains below, sequenced in a study of T cell changes during pregnancy in multiple sclerosis. TCRdb's table, derived via immunoSEQ multiplex PCR, lists solely in-frame clones and lacks some. This sample carries approximately 90,000 clones, 90% to 95% of them seen once, and the ten largest clones take about 0.84%. The sequenced sample was peripheral blood, obtained in the third trimester of pregnancy. These receptors originate from a female donor with multiple sclerosis, enrolled in a pregnancy study.

The CDR3: CASSFRTVEQYF. CDR3 DNA sequence: TGTGCCAGCAGCTTCCGGACAGTCGAGCAGTACTTC. The chain employs TRBV5-4 and TRBJ2-7; D is possibly TRBD1 (6 bases). Deletions cut 2 bases from V and 6 bases from J, with 9 bases between. The CDR3 extends over 12 amino acids. Germline CDR1 reads SGHNT; CDR2 reads YYREEE (reference sequence).

This clone was counted at least ten times. The V and J genes are TRBV2 and TRBJ2-7, with 11 bases matching TRBD2. This CDR3 has 20 amino acids. The germline gives CDR1 SNHLY, CDR2 FYNNEI. The J segment lost 1 base and the V segment lost 0 bases, leaving 14 bases of the junction unmatched. CDR3 protein: CASSEARGLAGYRSSYEQYF. The CDR3 region has the DNA TGTGCCAGCAGTGAAGCAAGAGGACTAGCGGGCTATCGGTCTTCCTACGAGCAGTACTTC.

This clone was seen once. The chain combines TRBV19 with TRBJ2-5, with D possibly TRBD1 on 7 matching bases. V lost 4 bases to trimming and J lost 5 bases, with 17 bases between them. This CDR3 comprises 15 residues. Per germline, CDR1 LNHDA and CDR2 SQIVND (reference sequence). The CDR3 DNA is TGTGCCAGTAGTACCCAGCGGACAGGAGGGGAGACCCAGTACTTC. This sequence encodes CASSTQRTGGETQYF.

V gene TRBV9 combines with J gene TRBJ1-3, with a tentative D call TRBD1 (6 bases). The CDR3 covers 15 residues. The germline V gene has CDR1 SGDLS and CDR2 YYNGEE. With 5 bases removed from V and 2 bases from J, the gap between germline ends came to 14 bases. Here the CDR3 DNA reads TGTGCCAGCAGTCTAGGGGGGGATGCTGGAAACACCATATATTTT. This gives the protein CASSLGGDAGNTIYF.

This clone was seen only once. The V call is TRBV19, the J call TRBJ1-1; no reliable D call. Germline-derived CDR1 and CDR2 are LNHDA and SQIVND (reference sequence). This CDR3 is built from 11 residues. V was pared by 9 bases and J by 3 bases, with 8 bases between. DNA for the CDR3: TGTGCCAGCCTTGAGGACACTGAAGCTTTCTTT. It codes for CASLEDTEAFF.

The genes are TRBV7-9 and TRBJ2-5, with TRBD2 identical over 14 bases. V shed 5 bases and J 7 bases; nucleotides not matched to a gene: 9. The CDR3 consists of 16 residues. From germline, CDR1 is SEHNR and CDR2 FQNEAQ (reference sequence). CDR3 coding DNA: TGTGCCAGCAGCCCTGAGACTAGCGGGAGGGTCTGGACCCAGTACTTC. Translating gives CASSPETSGRVWTQYF. The full variable domain, its missing parts supplied by reference TRBV7-9 and TRBJ2-5, is DTGVSQNPRHKITKRGQNVTFRCDPISEHNRLYWYRQTLGQGPEFLTYFQNEAQLEKSRLLSDRFSAERPKGSFSTLEIQRTEQGDSAMYLCASSPETSGRVWTQYFGPGTRLLVL.

V gene TRBV5-4 combines with J gene TRBJ1-2; 10 bases map to TRBD1. Germline V gene sequence: CDR1 SGHNT, CDR2 YYREEE (reference sequence). The CDR3 sequence is 14 residues long. J was trimmed by 5 bases and V by 5 bases; bases with no gene match: 6. The CDR3 is CASSFGTGVYGYTF. The CDR3 DNA reads as TGTGCCAGCAGTTTCGGGACAGGGGTTTATGGCTACACCTTC.

Here the CDR3 reads CASSLQRGGTDTQYF. CDR3 DNA: TGTGCCAGCAGTTTACAGCGGGGAGGCACAGATACGCAGTATTTT. This chain uses TRBV27 with TRBJ2-3; 7 bases agree with TRBD2. Germline CDR1 MNHEY, CDR2 SMNVEV (reference sequence). The CDR3 consists of 15 residues. V dropped 2 bases and J dropped 1; count of bases not matched to a gene: 3.

The chain has TRBV5-5 and TRBJ1-4; no reliable D call. CDR3 length: 12 amino acids. Trimming shortened V by 0 bases and J by 7 bases, and 4 bases separated the two germline ends. Germline V gene data show CDR1 as SGHKS and CDR2 as YYEKEE (reference sequence). CDR3 DNA: TGTGCCAGCAGCTTGGACACTGAAAAACTGTTTTTT. Its translation is CASSLDTEKLFF.

This clone was seen only a few times. The chain links TRBV2 to TRBJ2-7; maybe TRBD1 (5 bases). V dropped 1 base and J dropped 3 bases, with 10 bases sitting between them. Germline loops: CDR1 SNHLY, CDR2 FYNNEI. CDR3 length equals 14 residues. As DNA, the CDR3 is TGTGCCAGCAGTGAAGGCCAGGGCGGCTACGAGCAGTACTTC. Translating it yields CASSEGQGGYEQYF.

J is TRBJ2-1 and V is TRBV18, with 8 positions matching TRBD2. Germline loops: CDR1 KGHSH, CDR2 LQKENI. CDR3 length: 17 residues. Losses at the gene ends were 1 base for V and 3 bases for J; bases not matched to a gene: 8. The CDR3 DNA reads TGTGCCAGCTCACCACTGGGCCTAGCGGGTTTCTACAATGAGCAGTTCTTC. The encoded protein is CASSPLGLAGFYNEQFF. The full variable domain, completed using reference TRBV18 and TRBJ2-1, is NAGVMQNPRHLVRRRGQEARLRCSPMKGHSHVYWYRQLPEEGLKFMVYLQKENIIDESGMPKERFSAEFPKEGPSILRIQQVVRGDSAAYFCASSPLGLAGFYNEQFFGPGTRLTVL.

V usage is TRBV27 and J usage is TRBJ1-2, with D hard to call. Deletions cut 5 bases from V and 4 bases from J, with 14 bases between. CDR1 and CDR2 (germline): MNHEY, SMNVEV (reference sequence). The CDR3 runs to 14 residues. The CDR3 region is CASSEGVPPYGYTF. CDR3 in DNA: TGTGCCAGCAGTGAGGGCGTCCCCCCCTATGGCTACACCTTC.

This clone showed up just once. The chain has TRBV1 and TRBJ2-3; the D call in the table, TRBD2, was not verified against the DNA. TRBV1 is a pseudogene. This CDR3 comprises 17 residues. The CDR3 DNA sequence: TGCACCAGCAGCCAAGAAATAGGACTAGCGGGAACAGATACGCAGTATTTT. Encoded protein: CTSSQEIGLAGTDTQYF.

The V call is TRBV28, the J call TRBJ2-3; 9 bases agree with TRBD1. From germline, CDR1 is MDHEN and CDR2 SYDVKM. The CDR3 covers 14 residues. V lost 10 bases and J lost 7; bases outside the gene matches: 12. CDR3 sequence: CATLAGQGSNTQYF. The DNA for the CDR3 is TGTGCCACCCTGGCGGGACAGGGATCAAATACGCAGTATTTT.

V usage is TRBV6-1 and J usage is TRBJ2-7; 9 bases agree with TRBD2. Germline CDR1 reads MNHNS; CDR2 reads SASEGT. V was clipped by 1 base and J by 2 bases; unmatched bases: 12. The CDR3 contains 18 residues. CDR3 region: CASSEGPTGLASTYEQYF. Written as DNA, the CDR3 is TGTGCCAGCAGTGAAGGGCCGACTGGACTAGCGTCGACCTACGAGCAGTACTTC.

This chain connects TRBV5-1 to TRBJ1-4; D uncertain. The CDR3 has 15 amino acids. With 0 bases removed from V and 5 bases from J, the gap between germline ends came to 11 bases. The germline V gene has CDR1 SGHRS and CDR2 YFSETQ. CDR3 nucleotides: TGCGCCAGCAGCTTGGTGGAGGGAGAAAATGAAAAACTGTTTTTT. Translating gives CASSLVEGENEKLFF.

J is TRBJ1-3 and V is TRBV5-1; possibly TRBD1 for D (5 bases). There are 15 residues in the CDR3. Germline V gene lookup returns CDR1 SGHRS and CDR2 YFSETQ. The germline V and J ends were trimmed by 2 bases and 0 bases, with 9 bases remaining between them. CDR3 sequence: CASSFGGSSGNTIYF. The CDR3 nucleotides read TGCGCCAGCAGCTTCGGGGGAAGCTCTGGAAACACCATATATTTT.

This clone was seen more than once but under ten times. The chain combines TRBV30 with TRBJ1-1; unclear D gene. V was trimmed by 3 bases and J by 12 bases, leaving 14 bases between them. The germline CDR1 and CDR2 sequences are GTSNPN and SVGIG (reference sequence). The CDR3 has 11 amino acids. The CDR3 sequence is CAWRYGAETFF. The DNA of the CDR3 is TGTGCCTGGAGGTACGGTGCGGAGACTTTCTTT.

V and J are TRBV9 and TRBJ2-3; 10 bases line up with TRBD2. CDR3 length: 20 residues. Trimming took 4 bases from V and 2 from J; bases not matched to a gene: 19. Looked up from germline, CDR1 is SGDLS and CDR2 is YYNGEE. Here the CDR3 reads CASSIPFTSGEGLPTDTQYF. CDR3 sequence (DNA): TGTGCCAGCAGCATACCCTTCACTAGCGGGGAGGGTCTGCCCACAGATACGCAGTATTTT. Full variable domain (outside the CDR3, taken from reference TRBV9 and TRBJ2-3): DSGVTQTPKHLITATGQRVTLRCSPRSGDLSVYWYQQSLDQGLQFLIQYYNGEERAKGNILERFSAQQFPDLHSELNLSSLELGDSALYFCASSIPFTSGEGLPTDTQYFGPGTRLTVL.

This rearrangement joins TRBV20-1 to TRBJ2-7; 7 nucleotides match TRBD1. There are 11 residues in the CDR3. Germline trimming cut 7 bases from V and 6 bases from J; bases unmatched to any gene: 6. CDR1 is DFQATT and CDR2 is SNEGSKA in the germline V gene (reference sequence). The CDR3 nucleotides are TGCAGTGGACAGGGAGTAAGCGAGCAGTACTTC. Its protein is CSGQGVSEQYF.

This chain connects TRBV18 to TRBJ1-1; D remains ambiguous. CDR1 and CDR2 (germline): KGHSH, LQKENI. The germline V and J ends were trimmed by 2 bases and 0 bases, with 10 bases remaining between them. The CDR3 is made up of 15 amino acids. CDR3 protein: CASSPMNSMNTEAFF. The CDR3 region has the DNA TGTGCCAGCTCACCAATGAACAGCATGAACACTGAAGCTTTCTTT.